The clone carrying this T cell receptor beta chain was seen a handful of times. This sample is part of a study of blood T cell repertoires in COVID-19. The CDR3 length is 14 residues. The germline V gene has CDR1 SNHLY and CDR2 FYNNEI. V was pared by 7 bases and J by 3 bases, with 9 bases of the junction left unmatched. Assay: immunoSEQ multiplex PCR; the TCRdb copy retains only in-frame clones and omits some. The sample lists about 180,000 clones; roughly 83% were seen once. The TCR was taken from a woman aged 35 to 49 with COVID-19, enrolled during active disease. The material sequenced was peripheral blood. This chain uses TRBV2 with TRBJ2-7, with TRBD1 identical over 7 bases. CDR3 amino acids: CASTSGQLFYEQYF. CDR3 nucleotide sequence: TGTGCCAGCACTTCGGGACAGCTTTTCTACGAGCAGTACTTC. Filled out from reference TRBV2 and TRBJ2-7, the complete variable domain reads EPEVTQTPSHQVTQMGQEVILRCVPISNHLYFYWYRQILGQKVEFLVSFYNNEISEKSEIFDDQFSVERPDGSNFTLKIRSTKLEDSAMYFCASTSGQLFYEQYFGPGTRLTVT.